This TCR beta chain derives from a study of control samples from healthy donors and cancer patients. The repertoire was sequenced with immunoSEQ multiplex PCR; TCRdb's copy has only in-frame clones and lacks some. Counted here are 100,000 to 150,000 clones, roughly nine tenths occurring once; the ten biggest clones make up around 2%. The CDR3 extends over 16 amino acids. CDR1 and CDR2 from the germline V gene are LNHNV and YYDKDF (reference sequence). The junction had 3 bases not matched to a gene; V was cut back by 1 base and J by 0 bases. The TCR sequence derives from a man aged 18 to 35 in good health. The V and J genes are TRBV15 and TRBJ1-3; 7 nucleotides align to TRBD1. Sequencing was done on a sample of blood. The CDR3 sequence is CATSRGGQSSGNTIYF. The DNA for the CDR3 is TGTGCCACCAGCAGAGGGGGACAGTCCTCTGGAAACACCATATATTTT.